This T cell receptor (beta chain) was obtained from a study of T-cell reconstitution after alpha-beta-depleted transplantation in children. Study-level results: Reported findings indicate that, about two months after transplant, alpha-beta T cells came from several hundred expanded clones, which were derived from non-depleted graft cells.

As it was prepared, the TCRbeta library received unique molecular identifiers. TCRdb itself ran the PCR reads through MiXCR, one entry per CDR3 protein. Of a few hundred thousand distinct CDR3 sequences in the sample, about 11% were seen once. This clonotype showed up many times. The antigen remains undetermined. The source is a child under two years old with acute myeloid leukemia, due to receive a stem cell transplant. Material: PBMCs, obtained before TCRalphabeta/CD19-depleted stem cell transplant.

CDR3 sequence: CASSYGPSYEQYF. Written as DNA, the CDR3 is TGTGCCAGCAGCTATGGACCATCCTACGAGCAGTACTTC. The genes are TRBV7-8 and TRBJ2-7; D unclear. This CDR3 region has 13 residues. Deletions cut 4 bases from V and 1 base from J, with 8 bases between. CDR1 is SGHVS and CDR2 is FQNEAQ in the germline V gene.